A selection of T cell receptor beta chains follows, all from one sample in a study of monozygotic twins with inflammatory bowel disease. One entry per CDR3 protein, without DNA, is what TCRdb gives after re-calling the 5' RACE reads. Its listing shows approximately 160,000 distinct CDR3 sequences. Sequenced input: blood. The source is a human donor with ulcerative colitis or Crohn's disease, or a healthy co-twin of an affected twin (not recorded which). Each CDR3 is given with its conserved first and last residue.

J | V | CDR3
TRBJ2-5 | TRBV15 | CATGPVGGGQTQYF
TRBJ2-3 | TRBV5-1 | CASSTPPGQVPDTQYF
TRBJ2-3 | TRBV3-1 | CASSQALVDTQYF
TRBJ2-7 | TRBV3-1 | CASSQDLGQAYEQYF
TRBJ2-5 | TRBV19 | CASKGSAGVETQYF
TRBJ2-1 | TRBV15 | CATSREGGSGRAPRANEQFF
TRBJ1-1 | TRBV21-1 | CASSTPGQGAGMNTEAFF
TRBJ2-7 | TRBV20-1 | CSWALASGRPYEQYF
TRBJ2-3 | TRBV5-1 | CASSLGRGPFGTDTQYF
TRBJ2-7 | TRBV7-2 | CASSLTLAAYEQYF
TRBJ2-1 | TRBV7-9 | CASSLDRGAYNEQFF
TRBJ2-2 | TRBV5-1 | CASSLVGAPGELFF
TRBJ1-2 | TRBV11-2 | CASSLELGGQGYGYTF
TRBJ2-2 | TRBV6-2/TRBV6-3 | CASRLGDGTGELFF
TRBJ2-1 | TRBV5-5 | CASTLTGGFYNEQFF
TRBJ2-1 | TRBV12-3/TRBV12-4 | CASSSGPSDEQFF
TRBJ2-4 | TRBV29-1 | CSVEVAGAGVIQYF
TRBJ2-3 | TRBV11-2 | CASSLDAQRGADTQYF
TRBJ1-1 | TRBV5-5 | CASSSVGGGSPNTEAFF
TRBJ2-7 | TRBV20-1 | CSACGGHSYEQYF
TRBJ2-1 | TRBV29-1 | CSVEPRDNEQFF
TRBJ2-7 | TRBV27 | CASSSPGTGVTYEQYF
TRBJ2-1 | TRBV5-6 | CASSLAGLISYNEQFF
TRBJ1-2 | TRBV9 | CASSPPGTVANYGYTF
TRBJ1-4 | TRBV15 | CATSTWGGKLFF
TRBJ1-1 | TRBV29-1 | CSVTRMMNTEAFF
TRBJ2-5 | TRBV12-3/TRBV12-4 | CASSRRETQYF
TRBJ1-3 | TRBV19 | CASSRTSGNTIYF
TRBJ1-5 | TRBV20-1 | CSAHPGVSNQPQHF
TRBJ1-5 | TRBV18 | CASSPARGGPQHF
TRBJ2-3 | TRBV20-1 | CSARDVQDSIDTQYF
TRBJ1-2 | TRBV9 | CASSVGTSNYGYTF
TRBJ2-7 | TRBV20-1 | CSPVRSVYEQYF
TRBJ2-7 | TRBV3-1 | CASSHGQSYEQYF
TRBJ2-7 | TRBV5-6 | CASSLGGPYYEQYF
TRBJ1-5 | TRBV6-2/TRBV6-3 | CASSYAGTPNQPQHF
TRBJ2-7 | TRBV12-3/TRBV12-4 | CASSFRGQGSEQYF
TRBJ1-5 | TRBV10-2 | CASSERAGNNQPQHF
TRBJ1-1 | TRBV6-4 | CASSVGFGTEAFF
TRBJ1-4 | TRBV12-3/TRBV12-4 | CASSLDVVGKLFF
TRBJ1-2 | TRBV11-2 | CASSPRDRVYYGYTF
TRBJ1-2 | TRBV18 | CASSTGDYYGYTF
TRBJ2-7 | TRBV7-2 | CASGMTYEQYF
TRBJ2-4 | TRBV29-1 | CSVGRSGNIQYF
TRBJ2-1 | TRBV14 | CASSRPGLAGGSSYNEQFF
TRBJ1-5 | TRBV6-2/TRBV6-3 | CASRVLAGNNQPQHF
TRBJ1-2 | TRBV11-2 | CASSPGQGLYGYTF
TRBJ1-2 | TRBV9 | CASSVQLPGVGGYTF
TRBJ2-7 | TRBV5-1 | CASSPQGLYEQYF
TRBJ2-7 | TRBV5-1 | CASSLEGDRVGEQYF
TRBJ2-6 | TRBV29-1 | CSVAPGQGDSGANVLTF
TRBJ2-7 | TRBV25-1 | CASSEWQGGVYYEQYF
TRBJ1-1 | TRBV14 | CASSQGVGVNTEAFF